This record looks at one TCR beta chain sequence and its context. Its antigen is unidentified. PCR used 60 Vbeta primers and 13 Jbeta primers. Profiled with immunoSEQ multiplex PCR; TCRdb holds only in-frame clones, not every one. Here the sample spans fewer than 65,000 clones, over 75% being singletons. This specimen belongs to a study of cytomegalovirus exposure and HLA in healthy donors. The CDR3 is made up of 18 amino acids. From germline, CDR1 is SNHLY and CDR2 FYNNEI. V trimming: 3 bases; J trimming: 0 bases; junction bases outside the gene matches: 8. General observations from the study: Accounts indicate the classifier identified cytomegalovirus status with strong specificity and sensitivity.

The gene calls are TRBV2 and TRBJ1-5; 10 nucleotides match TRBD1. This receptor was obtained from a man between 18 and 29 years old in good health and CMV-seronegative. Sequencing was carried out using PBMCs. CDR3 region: CASSDGTGALNSNQPQHF. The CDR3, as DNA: TGTGCCAGCAGTGATGGGACAGGGGCCCTCAATAGCAATCAGCCCCAGCATTTT.